Listed below are T cell receptor beta chains from one sample, sequenced in a study of blood T cell repertoires in COVID-19. TCRdb's copy holds only in-frame clones and misses some; the assay was immunoSEQ multiplex PCR. The sample has about 340,000 clones, approximately 86% seen once. The sequencing sample was made of PBMCs or T cells enriched from blood (not recorded which). The source of these receptors is a middle-aged woman with acute COVID-19. Both conserved end residues are part of each CDR3. The order of the fields is V gene, D gene, J gene, clone size, CDR3 DNA, CDR3 protein. The D gene is left open where the match is weak. Size tells how often a clone was seen (once, few, many) or the class of an expanded clone, and some rows leave it out.

>TRBV15|.|TRBJ1-6|.
TGTGCCACCAGCTTAACTCAGGATTCACCCCTCCACTTT
CATSLTQDSPLHF
>TRBV7-9|TRBD1|TRBJ2-7|.
TGTGCCAGCAGCTTAGGACAGGGGGCACTTGACGAGCAGTACTTC
CASSLGQGALDEQYF
>TRBV4-1|.|TRBJ1-1|.
TGCGCCAGCAGGAGACTACTCGACACTGAAGCTTTCTTT
CASRRLLDTEAFF
>TRBV19|TRBD1|TRBJ2-7|.
TGTGCCAGTAGTCGGACAGGGTCCTACGAGCAGTACTTC
CASSRTGSYEQYF
>TRBV5-4|.|TRBJ2-3|.
TGTGCCAGCAGCTTGGACAGGAGCACAGATACGCAGTATTTT
CASSLDRSTDTQYF
>TRBV24-1|.|TRBJ2-5|.
TGTGCCACCAGTGACCGGGAGACCCAGTACTTC
CATSDRETQYF
>TRBV4-2|.|TRBJ2-3|.
TGTGCCAGCAGCCCACATCGGATGGGGCGGAACACAGATACGCAGTATTTT
CASSPHRMGRNTDTQYF
>TRBV28|.|TRBJ2-7|.
TGTGCCAGCAACCACCAGGGGGGTTCCTACGAGCAGTACTTC
CASNHQGGSYEQYF
>TRBV7-9|.|TRBJ2-7|.
TGTGCCAGCAGCCCAACTCCTACCTACGAGCAGTACTTC
CASSPTPTYEQYF
>TRBV10-3|TRBD1|TRBJ2-2|.
TGTGCCATCAGTGAGGGGACAGGGAGCGGCACCGGGGAGCTGTTTTTT
CAISEGTGSGTGELFF
>TRBV2|TRBD1|TRBJ1-1|.
TGTGCCAGCAGACCGACAGGGGGGAGAGCTGAAGCTTTCTTT
CASRPTGGRAEAFF
>TRBV7-2|TRBD1|TRBJ2-7|.
TGTGCCAGCAGCCCTGACAGGGTACGCGAGCAGTACTTC
CASSPDRVREQYF
>TRBV19|TRBD2|TRBJ2-2|.
TGTGCCAGTAGTATCCCGACTAGCTCCGGGGAGCTGTTTTTT
CASSIPTSSGELFF
>TRBV5-6|TRBD1|TRBJ2-1|.
TGTGCCAGCAGCCGGAGGACAGGGCGCAATGAGCAGTTCTTC
CASSRRTGRNEQFF
>TRBV27|TRBD1|TRBJ1-4|once
TGTGCCAGCAGTCCAACGGACAGGGGGAGTGAAAAACTGTTTTTT
CASSPTDRGSEKLFF
>TRBV3-1/TRBV3-2|.|TRBJ1-2|once
TGTGCCAGCAGCCCGGGGGGGGGAAGCTATGGCTACACCTTC
CASSPGGGSYGYTF
>TRBV5-6|TRBD1|TRBJ2-7|.
TGTGCCAGCAGACGACAGGGTGACTCCTACGAGCAGTACTTC
CASRRQGDSYEQYF
>TRBV27|TRBD1|TRBJ2-6|.
TGTGCCAGCAGTGCTGGACAGGGGTCGTATGGGGCCAACGTCCTGACTTTC
CASSAGQGSYGANVLTF
>TRBV27|.|TRBJ2-7|.
TGTGCCAGCAGGCGGCGCGGGACCCCTTTAGGCCACGAGCAGTACTTC
CASRRRGTPLGHEQYF
>TRBV6-2/TRBV6-3|TRBD1|TRBJ2-7|.
TGTGCCAGCAGTTACCGCCGGACAGGGACCATGGACGAGCAGTACTTC
CASSYRRTGTMDEQYF
>TRBV2|TRBD1|TRBJ2-7|.
TGTGCCAGCAGAAGGGGAACAGGGGCTTACGAGCAGTACTTC
CASRRGTGAYEQYF
>TRBV3-1/TRBV3-2|.|TRBJ1-2|.
TGTGCCAGCAGCCAAGAATCAGGGTATGGCTACACCTTC
CASSQESGYGYTF
>TRBV2|.|TRBJ1-3|.
TGTGCCAGCAGCCTGTCTCGGGAGGGCGTAGGAAACACCATATATTTT
CASSLSREGVGNTIYF
>TRBV7-2|.|TRBJ2-7|.
TGTGCCAGCAGCTTTGCAGGGGAAAAGCAGTACTTC
CASSFAGEKQYF
>TRBV4-1|.|TRBJ1-5|.
TGCGCCAGCAGCCAAGGAGGGGGTTTTCAGCCCCAGCATTTT
CASSQGGGFQPQHF
>TRBV12-3/TRBV12-4|TRBD2|TRBJ2-5|.
TGTGCCAGCAGCCCCCCGGGGGGGGAGACCCAGTACTTC
CASSPPGGETQYF
>TRBV7-9|.|TRBJ1-1|once
TGTGCCAGCAGCTTCGGGGGGAACACTGAAGCTTTCTTT
CASSFGGNTEAFF
>TRBV3-1/TRBV3-2|TRBD1|TRBJ2-1|.
TGTGCCAGCAGCCCCCGGATCCGGGACAGGGGGCTGAATGAGCAGTTCTTC
CASSPRIRDRGLNEQFF
>TRBV14|.|TRBJ1-4|.
TGTGCCAGCAGCCGGTCGTTACATCAACGAAAACTGTTTTTT
CASSRSLHQRKLFF
>TRBV2|TRBD1|TRBJ1-3|.
TGTGCCAGCAGTGGGGACAGGGACTCTGGAAACACCATATATTTT
CASSGDRDSGNTIYF
>TRBV5-1|TRBD2|TRBJ2-1|.
TGCGCCAGCAGCTCGACTAGCGCCAGCTCCTACAATGAGCAGTTCTTC
CASSSTSASSYNEQFF
>TRBV6-5|.|TRBJ1-1|.
TGTGCCAGCAGTTATGTAGGGGCCGGGAACACTGAAGCTTTCTTT
CASSYVGAGNTEAFF
>TRBV20-1|.|TRBJ2-7|.
TGCAGTGCTAGTCCGGGATCCTACGAGCAGTACTTC
CSASPGSYEQYF
>TRBV10-3|TRBD1|TRBJ2-1|.
TGTGCCATCACGAGGGACAGCTCCTACAATGAGCAGTTCTTC
CAITRDSSYNEQFF
>TRBV6-5|TRBD1|TRBJ2-7|.
TGTGCCAGCAGTTACCGGGACAGCGGACCCTACGAGCAGTACTTC
CASSYRDSGPYEQYF
>TRBV5-6|TRBD2|TRBJ2-7|.
TGTGCCAGCAGCCGAGGGCTAGCGGACTACGAGCAGTACTTC
CASSRGLADYEQYF
>TRBV18|TRBD1|TRBJ1-1|.
TGTGCCAGCTCACCTGCGATGGGACAGACGAACACTGAAGCTTTCTTT
CASSPAMGQTNTEAFF
>TRBV4-1|.|TRBJ2-3|.
TGCGCCAGCAGCCAAGATATAACAGATACGCAGTATTTT
CASSQDITDTQYF
>TRBV2|.|TRBJ1-6|.
TGTGCCAGCAGTGTGCAGGGCCCGAGCTCCTATAATTCACCCCTCCACTTT
CASSVQGPSSYNSPLHF
>TRBV28|TRBD1|TRBJ2-5|.
TGTGCCAGCACCGAACCGCCGGGACAGGGGGGGCAAGAGACCCAGTACTTC
CASTEPPGQGGQETQYF